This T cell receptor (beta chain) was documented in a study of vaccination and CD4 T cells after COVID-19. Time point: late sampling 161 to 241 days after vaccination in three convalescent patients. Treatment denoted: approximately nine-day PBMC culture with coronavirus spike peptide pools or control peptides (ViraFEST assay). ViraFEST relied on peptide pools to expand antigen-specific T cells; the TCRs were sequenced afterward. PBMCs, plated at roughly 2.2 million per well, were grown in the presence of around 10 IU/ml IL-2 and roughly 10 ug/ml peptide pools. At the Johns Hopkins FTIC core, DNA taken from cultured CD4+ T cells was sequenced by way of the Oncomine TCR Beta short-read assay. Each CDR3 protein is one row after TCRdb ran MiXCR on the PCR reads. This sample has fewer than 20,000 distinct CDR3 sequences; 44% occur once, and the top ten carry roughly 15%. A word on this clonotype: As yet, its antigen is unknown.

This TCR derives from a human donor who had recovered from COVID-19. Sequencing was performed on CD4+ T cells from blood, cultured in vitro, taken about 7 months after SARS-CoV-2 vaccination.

Here the CDR3 DNA reads TGTGCCTTTCGGGAGTGGGTAGATACGCAGTATTTT. This sequence encodes CAFREWVDTQYF. V usage is TRBV21-1 and J usage is TRBJ2-3; the D call TRBD2 from the table was never checked on the DNA. TRBV21-1 is a pseudogene segment. The CDR3 is 12 residues long.